Here is one T cell receptor (beta chain) with its context. This CDR3 has 13 amino acids. Germline CDR1 is MNHEY and CDR2 is SMNVEV (reference sequence). The V end was cut by 6 bases, the J end by 7 bases, with 13 bases between. In the original processing: Reference gene primer amplification in the assay estimated nucleated cell counts. The repertoire was sequenced with immunoSEQ multiplex PCR; TCRdb's copy has only in-frame clones and lacks some. V, J and clone size are those of that table, while D and trimming were read from the DNA. The sample contains roughly 100,000 clones, about 86% of which appear only once. This sample was included in a study of blood T cell repertoires in COVID-19. Study background: PBMCs, B-cell-depleted T cells, or T cells were the source of the cDNA or gDNA that made up the material.

The material sequenced was peripheral blood. The rearrangement links TRBV27 to TRBJ2-1; a weak D match, TRBD1 (6 bases). The sequence came from a woman of 80 years or more with active or convalescent COVID-19. The CDR3 loop reads CASRRGMKNEQFF. For the CDR3, the DNA is TGTGCCAGCAGGAGGGGGATGAAGAATGAGCAGTTCTTC.